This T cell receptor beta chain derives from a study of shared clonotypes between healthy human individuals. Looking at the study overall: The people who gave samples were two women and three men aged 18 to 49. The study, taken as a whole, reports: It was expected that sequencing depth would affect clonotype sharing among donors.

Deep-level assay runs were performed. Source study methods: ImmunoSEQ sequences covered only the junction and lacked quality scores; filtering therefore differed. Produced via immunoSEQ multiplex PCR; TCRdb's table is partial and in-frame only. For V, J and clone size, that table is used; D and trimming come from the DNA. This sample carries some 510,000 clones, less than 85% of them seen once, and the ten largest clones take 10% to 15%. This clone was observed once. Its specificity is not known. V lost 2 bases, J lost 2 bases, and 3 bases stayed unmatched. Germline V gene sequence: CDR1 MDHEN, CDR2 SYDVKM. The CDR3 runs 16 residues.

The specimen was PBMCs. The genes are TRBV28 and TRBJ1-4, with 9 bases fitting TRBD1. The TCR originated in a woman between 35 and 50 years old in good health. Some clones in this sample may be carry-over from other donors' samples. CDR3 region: CASSLGGTGTNEKLFF. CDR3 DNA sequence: TGTGCCAGCAGTTTAGGGGGGACAGGGACTAATGAAAAACTGTTTTTT.